The rows below give T cell receptor beta chains drawn from one sample of a study of T cells in Graves' hyperthyroidism and ophthalmopathy. MiXCR was run by TCRdb on the multiplex PCR reads, yielding one entry per CDR3 protein. This sample has about 640,000 distinct CDR3 sequences; around 21% occur once, and the top ten carry under 35%. Sequenced sample: blood. The receptors come from a man younger than 40 with Graves' ophthalmopathy. CDR3s include the opening cysteine and the closing phenylalanine or tryptophan. Fields, in order: D gene, V gene, J gene, clone size, CDR3 DNA, CDR3 protein. A D gene is named only where the DNA matches it firmly. Clone sizes are given selectively: once, few, many, or a class where the clone is expanded.

D gene: -
V gene: TRBV30
J gene: TRBJ1-5
clone size: many
CDR3 DNA: TGTGCCTGGAGGGGGAGGGACAATCAGCCCCAGCATTTT
CDR3 protein: CAWRGRDNQPQHF

D gene: TRBD1
V gene: TRBV12-3/TRBV12-4
J gene: TRBJ2-3
clone size: few
CDR3 DNA: TGTGCCAGCAGTTTCGGGACAGGGCCCCCAGATACGCAGTATTTT
CDR3 protein: CASSFGTGPPDTQYF

D gene: -
V gene: TRBV18
J gene: TRBJ1-6
clone size: few
CDR3 DNA: TGTGCCAGCTCCTCGGGGAGTTTTAATTCACCCCTCCACTTT
CDR3 protein: CASSSGSFNSPLHF

D gene: -
V gene: TRBV6-1
J gene: TRBJ2-3
clone size: few
CDR3 DNA: TGTGCCAGCAGTGGCCCGACTAATCCAGATACGCAGTATTTT
CDR3 protein: CASSGPTNPDTQYF

D gene: -
V gene: TRBV6-1
J gene: TRBJ2-3
clone size: once
CDR3 DNA: TGTGCCAGCAGGCGGCAGGCCGCTAGCACAGATACGCAGTATTTT
CDR3 protein: CASRRQAASTDTQYF

D gene: -
V gene: TRBV25-1
J gene: TRBJ2-7
clone size: few
CDR3 DNA: TGTGCCAGCAGTGAATTTAAGGGAGCCTACGAGCAGTACTTC
CDR3 protein: CASSEFKGAYEQYF

D gene: TRBD1
V gene: TRBV27
J gene: TRBJ2-1
clone size: -
CDR3 DNA: TGTGCCGCTTCGGGACAGGGAGACCACAATGAGCAGTTCTTC
CDR3 protein: CAASGQGDHNEQFF

D gene: TRBD1
V gene: TRBV20-1
J gene: TRBJ1-6
clone size: -
CDR3 DNA: TGCAGTGCTTTTGGGACAGGTTCCCTCTCCTATAATTCACCCCTCCACTTT
CDR3 protein: CSAFGTGSLSYNSPLHF

D gene: TRBD1
V gene: TRBV7-9
J gene: TRBJ2-1
clone size: few
CDR3 DNA: TGTGCCAGCAGTTCGGGGACAGGGTATTACAATGAGCAGTTCTTC
CDR3 protein: CASSSGTGYYNEQFF

D gene: -
V gene: TRBV7-9
J gene: TRBJ2-1
clone size: many
CDR3 DNA: TGTGCCAGCAGCCTCGGGGCAGCTAGCTCCTACAATGAGCAGTTCTTC
CDR3 protein: CASSLGAASSYNEQFF

D gene: TRBD1
V gene: TRBV29-1
J gene: TRBJ2-3
clone size: -
CDR3 DNA: TGCAGCGGTGCATCCGGGACAGGGGGAACAGATACGCAGTATTTT
CDR3 protein: CSGASGTGGTDTQYF

D gene: -
V gene: TRBV27
J gene: TRBJ1-4
clone size: -
CDR3 DNA: TGTGCCAGCAGGCTACAGGGTCAAAGCGAAAAACTGTTTTTT
CDR3 protein: CASRLQGQSEKLFF

D gene: -
V gene: TRBV27
J gene: TRBJ2-6
clone size: few
CDR3 DNA: TGTGCCAGCAGTAGGCAGCCCCCTCTCTCTGGGGCCAACGTCCTGACTTTC
CDR3 protein: CASSRQPPLSGANVLTF

D gene: TRBD1
V gene: TRBV6-1
J gene: TRBJ1-2
clone size: many
CDR3 DNA: TGTGCCAGCAGTGGGACAGGGAGTCGCTACACCTTC
CDR3 protein: CASSGTGSRYTF

D gene: -
V gene: TRBV6-5
J gene: TRBJ2-6
clone size: few
CDR3 DNA: TGTGCCAGCAGTTACTCGGGGTCTGGGGCCAACGTCCTGACTTTC
CDR3 protein: CASSYSGSGANVLTF

D gene: -
V gene: TRBV5-1
J gene: TRBJ2-7
clone size: few
CDR3 DNA: TGCGCCTCCAGTGGGGCGCGGGCTTACGAGCAGTACTTC
CDR3 protein: CASSGARAYEQYF

D gene: -
V gene: TRBV15
J gene: TRBJ1-5
clone size: -
CDR3 DNA: TGTGCCACCAGCAGAGGATGGCAGGAAGGCCAGCCCCAGCATTTT
CDR3 protein: CATSRGWQEGQPQHF

D gene: TRBD2
V gene: TRBV20-1
J gene: TRBJ2-5
clone size: -
CDR3 DNA: TGCAGTGCTCGCACGCTGGGAGGGTCCCAGTACTTC
CDR3 protein: CSARTLGGSQYF

D gene: TRBD1
V gene: TRBV20-1
J gene: TRBJ2-1
clone size: many
CDR3 DNA: TGCAGTGCTAGAACCACGGGACAGGGGGCCAATGAGCAGTTCTTC
CDR3 protein: CSARTTGQGANEQFF

D gene: TRBD1
V gene: TRBV29-1
J gene: TRBJ2-2
clone size: few
CDR3 DNA: TGCAGCTTTCGACAGGGAACCAACACCGGGGAGCTGTTTTTT
CDR3 protein: CSFRQGTNTGELFF

D gene: -
V gene: TRBV5-8
J gene: TRBJ2-7
clone size: -
CDR3 DNA: TGTGCCAGCAGCTTGGGTCAGGACAATTACCTGCGCGAGCAGTACTTC
CDR3 protein: CASSLGQDNYLREQYF

D gene: -
V gene: TRBV2
J gene: TRBJ2-5
clone size: -
CDR3 DNA: TGTGCCAGCAAATCGCTTCCGGCGGATTACCCGTACTTC
CDR3 protein: CASKSLPADYPYF

D gene: -
V gene: TRBV20-1
J gene: TRBJ2-3
clone size: many
CDR3 DNA: TGCAGTGCTAGACTTCAAATGCCTGGAACGGCAGATACGCAGTATTTT
CDR3 protein: CSARLQMPGTADTQYF

D gene: TRBD1
V gene: TRBV6-1
J gene: TRBJ2-1
clone size: -
CDR3 DNA: TGTGCCAGCAGTGAGGAAGAGGACAGGGGTTCTGAGCAGTTCTTC
CDR3 protein: CASSEEEDRGSEQFF

D gene: -
V gene: TRBV28
J gene: TRBJ1-2
clone size: many
CDR3 DNA: TGTGCCAGCAGTCTCTTGAAGGGGCAGGGACGGGATGGCTACACCTTC
CDR3 protein: CASSLLKGQGRDGYTF

D gene: TRBD1
V gene: TRBV7-3
J gene: TRBJ1-1
clone size: many
CDR3 DNA: TGTGCCAGCAGCTCCGGGACAGCTGACACTGAAGCTTTCTTT
CDR3 protein: CASSSGTADTEAFF

D gene: -
V gene: TRBV28
J gene: TRBJ2-7
clone size: many
CDR3 DNA: TGTGCCAGCAGTTTGCCAGGGCTTACCTACGAGCAGTACTTC
CDR3 protein: CASSLPGLTYEQYF

D gene: -
V gene: TRBV7-9
J gene: TRBJ2-1
clone size: -
CDR3 DNA: TGTGCCAGCAGCTTACCGGACCCCAAGCAGTTCTTC
CDR3 protein: CASSLPDPKQFF

D gene: TRBD2
V gene: TRBV28
J gene: TRBJ2-7
clone size: -
CDR3 DNA: TGTGCCAGTGCCCGGGGGGAATACGAGCAGTACTTC
CDR3 protein: CASARGEYEQYF

D gene: TRBD1
V gene: TRBV7-9
J gene: TRBJ2-7
clone size: few
CDR3 DNA: TGTGCCAGCAGCTTTGGACAGGGGGTCTGGTACGAGCAGTACTTC
CDR3 protein: CASSFGQGVWYEQYF

D gene: TRBD2
V gene: TRBV5-1
J gene: TRBJ2-7
clone size: many
CDR3 DNA: TGCGCCAGCAGCTTGGTGACTAGCGGGAGCTCCTACGAGCAGTACTTC
CDR3 protein: CASSLVTSGSSYEQYF

D gene: -
V gene: TRBV5-4
J gene: TRBJ1-5
clone size: few
CDR3 DNA: TGTGCCAGCAGCTTGTACAGGGTCGGTCAGCCCCAGCATTTT
CDR3 protein: CASSLYRVGQPQHF